The 15 T cell receptor beta chains given below trace back to one sample, sequenced in a study of T cell responses to AZD1222 COVID-19 vaccine. TCRdb's table, derived via immunoSEQ multiplex PCR, lists solely in-frame clones and lacks some. This sample has some 170,000 clones, with about 90% found just once. Source: peripheral blood, taken 28 days after the second dose of the MenACWY control vaccine. The receptors here all came from an adult who received the MenACWY meningococcal vaccine as a control.

This sequence joins TRBV4-3 and TRBJ1-3; no firm D call. Trimming took 1 base from V and 4 from J, leaving 5 bases between them. Looked up from germline, CDR1 is LGHNA and CDR2 is YSLEER. The CDR3 length is 13 residues. Written as DNA, the CDR3 is TGCGCCAGCAGCCAAGCGGGGGGAAACACCATATATTTT. As protein: CASSQAGGNTIYF.

This chain links TRBV2 with TRBJ2-5, with 8 bases identical to TRBD2. Germline lookup yields CDR1 SNHLY and CDR2 FYNNEI. CDR3 length: 16 amino acids. V lost 4 bases, J lost 2 bases, and 9 bases stayed unmatched. The chain's CDR3 is CASSAGASGRQETQYF. The DNA of the CDR3 is TGTGCCAGCAGTGCAGGTGCGAGCGGGAGACAAGAGACCCAGTACTTC.

The V call is TRBV7-2, the J call TRBJ1-3, with TRBD1 as a possible D gene (6 bases). The CDR3 is made up of 14 amino acids. V lost 5 bases, J lost 7 bases, and 15 bases lay in between. CDR1 SGHTA and CDR2 FQGNSA come from the germline V gene. CDR3 nucleotide sequence: TGTGCCAGCAGCGAAAACAGGGAGTTCAACACCATATATTTT. This gives the protein CASSENREFNTIYF.

The V call is TRBV7-9, the J call TRBJ1-4, with D uncertain. Germline V gives CDR1 SEHNR, CDR2 FQNEAQ (reference sequence). There are 17 residues in the CDR3. Trimming took 5 bases from V and 0 from J, leaving 16 bases between them. As DNA, the CDR3 is TGTGCCAGCAGCCCCCGACAAGCCGCTGCAACTAATGAAAAACTGTTTTTT. This gives the protein CASSPRQAAATNEKLFF.

This chain joins TRBV15 and TRBJ1-2; D gene uncertain. The CDR3 consists of 14 residues. Germline V gene data show CDR1 as LNHNV and CDR2 as YYDKDF (reference sequence). V was trimmed by 0 bases and J by 6 bases, leaving 11 bases between them. DNA of the CDR3: TGTGCCACCAGCAGAGACCACTTCTACAATGGCTACACCTTC. Protein: CATSRDHFYNGYTF. The full variable domain, in which reference TRBV15 and TRBJ1-2 provide the parts outside the CDR3, is DAMVIQNPRYQVTQFGKPVTLSCSQTLNHNVMYWYQQKSSQAPKLLFHYYDKDFNNEADTPDNFQSRRPNTSFCFLDIRSPGLGDTAMYLCATSRDHFYNGYTFGSGTRLTVV.

The J gene is TRBJ2-7, the V gene TRBV7-6, with 10 bases that match TRBD2. V lost 1 base to trimming and J lost 5 bases; unmatched junction nucleotides: 5. Germline CDR1 and CDR2: SGHVS and FNYEAQ. There are 15 residues in the CDR3. In DNA form, the CDR3 reads TGTGCCAGCAGCTTAGAGCGGGAGGGATTAGACGAGCAGTACTTC. As protein: CASSLEREGLDEQYF. The variable domain in full, with the rest retrieved from reference TRBV7-6 and TRBJ2-7, is GAGVSQSPRYKVTKRGQDVALRCDPISGHVSLYWYRQALGQGPEFLTYFNYEAQQDKSGLPNDRFSAERPEGSISTLTIQRTEQRDSAMYRCASSLEREGLDEQYFGPGTRLTVT.

V gene TRBV5-4 combines with J gene TRBJ2-5; the D is unclear. The CDR3 extends over 14 amino acids. Trimming left V 1 base short and J 1 base short, with 8 bases between. Per germline, CDR1 SGHNT and CDR2 YYREEE (reference sequence). The CDR3 loop is CASSLWAAQETQYF. The CDR3 DNA follows: TGTGCCAGCAGCTTGTGGGCAGCCCAAGAGACCCAGTACTTC.

The rearrangement links TRBV12-3 or TRBV12-4 to TRBJ2-5; D is possibly TRBD2 (6 bases). V shed 8 bases and J shed 3 bases, with 13 bases lying between them. This CDR3 spans 13 amino acids. DNA of the CDR3: TGTGCCAGCCGTTATGGCGGGGAAGAGACCCAGTACTTC. Its translation: CASRYGGEETQYF.

The genes are TRBV18 and TRBJ2-2; D is unresolved. The CDR3 extends over 16 amino acids. The V gene lost 3 bases and the J gene lost 1 base, with 12 bases spanning the gap. The germline gives CDR1 KGHSH, CDR2 LQKENI. The CDR3 bases are TGTGCCAGCTCACCCCTTCCCCCAGGGAACACCGGGGAGCTGTTTTTT. This translates into CASSPLPPGNTGELFF.

CDR3 DNA sequence: TGTGCCAGCAACTCGGGACTTTTGGGCAATGAGCAGTTCTTC. This sequence encodes CASNSGLLGNEQFF. This chain uses TRBV28 with TRBJ2-1; possibly TRBD2 for D (6 bases). V lost 7 bases to trimming and J lost 6 bases, with 16 bases between them. CDR3 length equals 14 residues. Germline V gene sequence: CDR1 MDHEN, CDR2 SYDVKM.

This clone was seen just once. The J gene is TRBJ1-2, the V gene TRBV7-2, with D unresolved. Germline V gives CDR1 SGHTA, CDR2 FQGNSA. The CDR3 length is 14 residues. Between the trimmed V and J ends, which lost 2 bases and 7 bases, there was a span of 14 bases. CDR3 sequence reads: CASSLRTVNLGYTF. CDR3 DNA: TGTGCCAGCAGCTTAAGGACTGTCAACCTTGGCTACACCTTC.

This clone appeared once. The genes are TRBV28 and TRBJ1-4, with TRBD1 matching 10 bases. Germline loops: CDR1 MDHEN, CDR2 SYDVKM. This CDR3 spans 16 amino acids. The V and J ends lost 6 bases and 7 bases, in that order; junction bases with no gene match: 11. CDR3 loop: CASSPTGQGGSEKLFF. DNA for the CDR3: TGTGCCAGCAGCCCAACCGGACAGGGGGGGAGTGAAAAACTGTTTTTT.

The chain employs TRBV27 and TRBJ1-3, with 7 bases lining up with TRBD1. The V segment lost 4 bases and the J segment 2 bases; nucleotides outside the gene matches: 2. Per the germline V gene, CDR1 is MNHEY and CDR2 is SMNVEV (reference sequence). The CDR3 extends over 14 amino acids. As DNA, the CDR3 is TGTGCCAGCAGTTACAGGGGCCCTGGAAACACCATATATTTT. Translating gives CASSYRGPGNTIYF.

V is TRBV7-9 and J is TRBJ1-4; TRBD1 is a possible D gene (5 bases). This CDR3 contains 14 residues. Germline assignment: CDR1 SEHNR and CDR2 FQNEAQ (reference sequence). V was cut by 3 bases and J by 6 bases, with 11 bases left in between. CDR3: CASSFNWGDEKLFF. The CDR3 nucleotides read TGTGCCAGCAGCTTTAATTGGGGGGATGAAAAACTGTTTTTT.

The CDR3 sequence is CASSLAVGELFF. For the CDR3, the DNA is TGTGCCAGCAGCTTAGCGGTCGGGGAGCTGTTTTTT. This chain joins TRBV7-2 and TRBJ2-2; D not resolved. Trimming took 0 bases from V and 7 from J, leaving 3 bases between them. CDR3 length equals 12 residues. The germline CDR1 and CDR2 sequences are SGHTA and FQGNSA.